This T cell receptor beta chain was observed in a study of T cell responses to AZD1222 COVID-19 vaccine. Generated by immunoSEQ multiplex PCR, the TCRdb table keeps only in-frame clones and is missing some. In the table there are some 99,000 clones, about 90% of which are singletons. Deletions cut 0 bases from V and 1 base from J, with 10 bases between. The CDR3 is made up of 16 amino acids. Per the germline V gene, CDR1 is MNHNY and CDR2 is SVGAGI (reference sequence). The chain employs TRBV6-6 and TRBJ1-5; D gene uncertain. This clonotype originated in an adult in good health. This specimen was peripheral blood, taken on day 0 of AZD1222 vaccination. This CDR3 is CASSYSADPSNQPQHF. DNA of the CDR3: TGTGCCAGCAGTTACTCGGCAGACCCCAGCAATCAGCCCCAGCATTTT.